What follows is one T cell receptor beta chain and its context. It is unclear where the CDR3 begins or ends on the DNA, so no DNA is shown, and the CDR3 is as TCRdb lists it. Per germline, CDR1 MDHEN and CDR2 SYDVKM. The length of the CDR3 is 15 amino acids, counting both ends. This specimen belongs to a study of blood T cell repertoires in COVID-19. Authors' processing steps: Cell counts per sample came from amplifying reference gene primers. Sequencing used immunoSEQ multiplex PCR; TCRdb keeps in-frame clones, though not all of them. That table supplies the V and J calls and clone size; D and trimming were determined from the DNA. The sample lists roughly 80,000 clones; 88% were seen once.

This chain joins TRBV28 and TRBJ2-1; the table's D gene call, TRBD1, was not cross checked with the DNA. The clonotype was recovered from a man aged 45-65 years with active COVID-19. The specimen was peripheral blood. This CDR3 reads CASSFLAGVGNEQFF.